What follows describes a single TCR beta chain. Its antigen is unidentified. The data were taken from a study of cytomegalovirus exposure and HLA in healthy donors. Study as a whole: Falling in the Caucasian-associated ancestry cluster were about four fifths of under 450 genotyped donors. The study, taken as a whole, reports: TCR beta chain V- and J-gene trimming was linked, in a later analysis, to a missense variant in DCLRE1C.

All donors participated as healthy donors of bone marrow. PCR was performed using 60 Vbeta and 13 Jbeta primers. The repertoire was sequenced with immunoSEQ multiplex PCR; TCRdb's copy has only in-frame clones and lacks some. The sample shows 140,000 to 150,000 clones, approximately 80% of them seen only once. With 2 bases removed from V and 3 bases from J, the gap between germline ends came to 14 bases. CDR1 and CDR2 from the germline V gene are LGHNA and YSLEER. The CDR3 loop spans 15 amino acids. This chain joins TRBV4-3 and TRBJ2-7; perhaps TRBD1 as D (6 bases). The sequence was obtained from a male donor in good health and CMV-seronegative. Sequencing was carried out using PBMCs. CDR3 residues: CASSQLADRYYEQYF. The CDR3 coding sequence is TGCGCCAGCAGCCAACTCGCCGACAGGTACTACGAGCAGTACTTC.